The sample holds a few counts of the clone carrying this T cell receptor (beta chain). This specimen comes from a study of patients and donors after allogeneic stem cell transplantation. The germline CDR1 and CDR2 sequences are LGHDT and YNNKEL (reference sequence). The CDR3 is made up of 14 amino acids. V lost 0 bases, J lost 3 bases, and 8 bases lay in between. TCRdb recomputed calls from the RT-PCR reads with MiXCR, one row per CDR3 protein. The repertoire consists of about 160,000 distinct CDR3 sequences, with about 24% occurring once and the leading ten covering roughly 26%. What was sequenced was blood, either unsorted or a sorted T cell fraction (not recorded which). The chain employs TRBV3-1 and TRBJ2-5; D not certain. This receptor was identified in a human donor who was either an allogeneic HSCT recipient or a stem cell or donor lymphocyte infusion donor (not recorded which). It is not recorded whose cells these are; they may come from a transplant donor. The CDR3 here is CASSQEYSEETQYF. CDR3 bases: TGTGCCAGCAGCCAAGAGTACTCAGAAGAGACCCAGTACTTC.